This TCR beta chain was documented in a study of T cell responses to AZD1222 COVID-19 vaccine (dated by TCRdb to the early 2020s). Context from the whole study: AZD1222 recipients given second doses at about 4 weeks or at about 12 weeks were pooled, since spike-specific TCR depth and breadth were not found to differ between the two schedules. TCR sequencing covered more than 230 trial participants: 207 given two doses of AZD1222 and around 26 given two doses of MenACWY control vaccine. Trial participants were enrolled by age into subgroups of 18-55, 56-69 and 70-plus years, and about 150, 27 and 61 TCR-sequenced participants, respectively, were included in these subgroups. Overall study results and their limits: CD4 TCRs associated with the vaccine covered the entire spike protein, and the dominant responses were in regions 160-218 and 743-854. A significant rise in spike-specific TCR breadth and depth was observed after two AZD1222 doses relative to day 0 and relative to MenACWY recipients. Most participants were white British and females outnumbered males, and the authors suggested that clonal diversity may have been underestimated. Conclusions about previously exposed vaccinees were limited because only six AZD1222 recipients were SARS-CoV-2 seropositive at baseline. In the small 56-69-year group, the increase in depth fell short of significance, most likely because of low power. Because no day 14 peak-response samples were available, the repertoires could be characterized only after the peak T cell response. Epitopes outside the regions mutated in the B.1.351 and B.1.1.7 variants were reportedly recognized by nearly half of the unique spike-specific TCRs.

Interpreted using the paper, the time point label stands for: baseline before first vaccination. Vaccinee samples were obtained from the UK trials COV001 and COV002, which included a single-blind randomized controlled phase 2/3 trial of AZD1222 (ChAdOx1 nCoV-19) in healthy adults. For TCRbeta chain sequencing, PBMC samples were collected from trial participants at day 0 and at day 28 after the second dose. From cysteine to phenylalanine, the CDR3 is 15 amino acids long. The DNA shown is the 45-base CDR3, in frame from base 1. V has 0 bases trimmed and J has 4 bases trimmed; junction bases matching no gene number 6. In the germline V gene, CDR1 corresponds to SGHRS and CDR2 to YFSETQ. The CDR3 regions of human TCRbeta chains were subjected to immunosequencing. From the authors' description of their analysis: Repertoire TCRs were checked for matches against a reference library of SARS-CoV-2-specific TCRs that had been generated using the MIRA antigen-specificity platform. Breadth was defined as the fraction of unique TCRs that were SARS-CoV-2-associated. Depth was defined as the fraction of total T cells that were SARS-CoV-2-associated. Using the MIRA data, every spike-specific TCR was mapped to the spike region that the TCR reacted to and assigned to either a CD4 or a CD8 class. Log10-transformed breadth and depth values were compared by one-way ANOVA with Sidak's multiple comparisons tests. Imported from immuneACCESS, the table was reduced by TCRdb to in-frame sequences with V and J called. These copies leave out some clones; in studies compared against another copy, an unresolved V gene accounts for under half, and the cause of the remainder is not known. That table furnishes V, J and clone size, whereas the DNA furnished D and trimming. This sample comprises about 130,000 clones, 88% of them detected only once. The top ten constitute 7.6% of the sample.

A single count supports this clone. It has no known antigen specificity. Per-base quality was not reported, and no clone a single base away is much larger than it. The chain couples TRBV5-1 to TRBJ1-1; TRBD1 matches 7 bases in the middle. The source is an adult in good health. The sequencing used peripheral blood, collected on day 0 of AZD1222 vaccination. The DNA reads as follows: TGCGCCAGCAGCTTGGCGACAGGGTCGAGCACTGAAGCTTTCTTT. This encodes CASSLATGSSTEAFF.